The rows below give T cell receptor beta chains drawn from one sample of a study of T cell repertoires in cytomegalovirus infection. In TCRdb, the reads were re-called with MiXCR into one record per CDR3 protein. Of some 250,000 distinct CDR3 sequences detected, approximately 9.2% appear once; the ten largest clones hold over 12%. Sequencing input: PBMCs. Every receptor here comes from a human donor in good health (CMV status not recorded). Some clones in this sample may be carry-over from other donors' samples. Each CDR3 is given with its conserved first and last residue. A D gene is named only where the DNA matches it firmly. Clone size is stated in some rows and not others, as once, few, many or a class when expanded.

V: TRBV7-2; D: TRBD2; size: many; J: TRBJ2-4; DNA: TGTGCCAGCAGCTTAGGGGGCGGGGGTCAGTACTTC; CDR3: CASSLGGGGQYF
V: TRBV6-1; D: -; size: many; J: TRBJ1-6; DNA: TGTGCCAGCGGAACGGACTATAATTCACCCCTCCACTTT; CDR3: CASGTDYNSPLHF
V: TRBV20-1; D: -; size: -; J: TRBJ2-1; DNA: TGCAGTGCGGGGCCCGAATATGAGCAGTTCTTC; CDR3: CSAGPEYEQFF
V: TRBV29-1; D: -; size: few; J: TRBJ2-1; DNA: TGCAGCGTTGTAGCGGAGCCCCTCATCTCCTACAATGAGCAGTTCTTC; CDR3: CSVVAEPLISYNEQFF
V: TRBV6-1; D: TRBD2; size: many; J: TRBJ2-2; DNA: TGTGCCAGCAGCCTCCCGACTAGCGGGAGAGTCGCCGGGGAGCTGTTTTTT; CDR3: CASSLPTSGRVAGELFF
V: TRBV7-2; D: -; size: many; J: TRBJ2-1; DNA: TGTGCCAGCAGCCCCCTTAAGGGGCAGGGGCGCAATGAGCAGTTCTTC; CDR3: CASSPLKGQGRNEQFF
V: TRBV7-2; D: -; size: many; J: TRBJ1-1; DNA: TGTGCCGGCCCCTCGATGCCCGCCTCAAAGAGGACTGAAGCTTTCTTT; CDR3: CAGPSMPASKRTEAFF
V: TRBV4-3; D: -; size: few; J: TRBJ1-1; DNA: TGCGCCAGCAGCCAAGATGGCCCAACTGAAGCTTTCTTT; CDR3: CASSQDGPTEAFF
V: TRBV7-8; D: -; size: many; J: TRBJ1-1; DNA: TGTGCCAGCAGCTTTTGGGGGGCTAGGGGGAACACTGAAGCTTTCTTT; CDR3: CASSFWGARGNTEAFF
V: TRBV7-4; D: -; size: many; J: TRBJ2-2; DNA: TGTGCCAGCAGCTTCGGACCCGACACCGGGGAGCTGTTTTTT; CDR3: CASSFGPDTGELFF